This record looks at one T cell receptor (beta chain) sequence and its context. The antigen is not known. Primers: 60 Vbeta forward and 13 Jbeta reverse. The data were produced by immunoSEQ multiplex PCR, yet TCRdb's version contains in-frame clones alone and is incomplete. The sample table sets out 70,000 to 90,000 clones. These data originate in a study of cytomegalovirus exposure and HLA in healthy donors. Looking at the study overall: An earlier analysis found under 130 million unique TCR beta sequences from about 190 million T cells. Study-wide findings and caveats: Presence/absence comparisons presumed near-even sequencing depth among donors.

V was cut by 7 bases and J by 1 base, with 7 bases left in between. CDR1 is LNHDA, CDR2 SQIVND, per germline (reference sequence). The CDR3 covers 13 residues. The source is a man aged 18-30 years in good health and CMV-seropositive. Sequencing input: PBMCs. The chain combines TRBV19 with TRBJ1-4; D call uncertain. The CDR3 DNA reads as TGTGCCAGTAAGGAGAAAACTAATGAAAAACTGTTTTTT. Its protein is CASKEKTNEKLFF.